The 29 T cell receptor beta chains reported below all come from one sample, sequenced in a study of chemoradiotherapy in HPV16-positive cancers. The table came from immunoSEQ multiplex PCR; TCRdb's copy has only in-frame clones and leaves some out. The sample contains about 27,000 clones, about 94% of which appear only once. Sequences were derived from blood, sampled from a patient who underwent chemoradiotherapy. All receptors come from a human donor with HPV-associated anogenital cancer.

This chain links TRBV11-2 with TRBJ2-7, with D perhaps matching TRBD1 (6 bases). CDR1 is SGHAT, CDR2 FQNNGV, per germline. This CDR3 contains 14 residues. The germline V and J ends were trimmed by 8 bases and 1 base, with 15 bases remaining between them. In DNA form, the CDR3 reads TGTGCCAGCTATCCCCAGGGGATTTCCTACGAGCAGTACTTC. It encodes CASYPQGISYEQYF.

The chain recombines TRBV27 with TRBJ2-6; D assignment may be TRBD1 or TRBD2 (6 bases each). V was clipped by 2 bases and J by 0 bases, with 11 bases between them. CDR1 is MNHEY and CDR2 is SMNVEV in the germline V gene (reference sequence). The CDR3 is 17 amino acids. CDR3 sequence reads: CASSLRGAPSGANVLTF. The CDR3 DNA reads TGTGCCAGCAGTTTAAGGGGGGCCCCCTCTGGGGCCAACGTCCTGACTTTC.

The chain combines TRBV9 with TRBJ2-2; TRBD1 matches at 10 bases. This CDR3 region has 18 residues. J lost 4 bases, V lost 1 base, and 10 bases had no gene match. CDR1 and CDR2 (germline): SGDLS, YYNGEE. Here the CDR3 DNA reads TGTGCCAGCAGCGTATTTTCCACGACAGGGGGCGGCACCGGGGAGCTGTTTTTT. This codes for CASSVFSTTGGGTGELFF.

The CDR3 sequence: CASSSHRGPYEQYF. DNA of the CDR3: TGTGCCAGCAGCTCTCACAGGGGGCCCTACGAGCAGTACTTC. The chain couples TRBV11-2 to TRBJ2-7, with 9 bases that match TRBD1. Looked up from germline, CDR1 is SGHAT and CDR2 is FQNNGV. The CDR3 runs 14 residues. Trimming cost V 4 bases and J 2 bases; bases outside gene matches: 3.

The chain couples TRBV11-2 to TRBJ1-1; no definite D call. Germline V lookup: CDR1 SGHAT, CDR2 FQNNGV. V lost 5 bases, J lost 7 bases, and 20 bases lay in between. CDR3 size: 15 residues. CDR3 sequence (DNA): TGTGCCAGCAGCCTAGCCGGGCCCGTAGGCGGTGAAGCTTTCTTT. It encodes CASSLAGPVGGEAFF.

CDR3 amino acids: CSVRRVNGEKLFF. The CDR3 DNA follows: TGCAGCGTTAGGAGGGTGAATGGTGAAAAACTGTTTTTT. The chain links TRBV29-1 to TRBJ1-4; D unclear. Trimming stripped 5 bases from V and 7 bases from J, with 14 bases between. Per germline, CDR1 SQVTM and CDR2 ANQGSEA. CDR3 length: 13 residues.

The sample holds one count of this clone. This chain joins TRBV5-5 and TRBJ1-1, with 7 bases fitting TRBD1. CDR3 size: 13 residues. CDR1 is SGHKS and CDR2 is YYEKEE in the germline V gene (reference sequence). Unmatched junction bases numbered 4, after V lost 5 bases and J lost 3 bases. For the CDR3, the DNA is TGTGCCAGCAGGAACAGGGGTTACACTGAAGCTTTCTTT. Translated: CASRNRGYTEAFF.

The chain is built from TRBV28 and TRBJ1-2; 7 bases line up with TRBD1. The CDR3 loop spans 14 amino acids. Germline V gene sequence: CDR1 MDHEN, CDR2 SYDVKM. Trimming took 9 bases from V and 4 from J; bases not matched to a gene: 11. The CDR3 nucleotides are TGTGCCAGTGTGTCTGGAGGGGGCAGCTATGGCTACACCTTC. Its protein product is CASVSGGGSYGYTF.

V and J are TRBV9 and TRBJ2-1; unclear D gene. V gave up 0 bases and J gave up 0 bases, with 7 bases separating them. Per germline, CDR1 SGDLS and CDR2 YYNGEE. The CDR3 consists of 15 residues. DNA for the CDR3: TGTGCCAGCAGCGTAGTGGATAGCTCCTACAATGAGCAGTTCTTC. This gives the protein CASSVVDSSYNEQFF. The whole variable domain, filled in from reference TRBV9 and TRBJ2-1, reads DSGVTQTPKHLITATGQRVTLRCSPRSGDLSVYWYQQSLDQGLQFLIQYYNGEERAKGNILERFSAQQFPDLHSELNLSSLELGDSALYFCASSVVDSSYNEQFFGPGTRLTVL.

This chain uses TRBV11-1 with TRBJ2-5, with 9 positions matching TRBD1. This CDR3 is built from 15 residues. Germline V lookup: CDR1 SGHAT, CDR2 FQDESV (reference sequence). The junction had 5 bases not matched to a gene; V was cut back by 3 bases and J by 3 bases. The DNA of the CDR3 is TGTGCCAGCAGCTTGGGACAGGGAGTTAAAGAGACCCAGTACTTC. Translated: CASSLGQGVKETQYF.

This chain joins TRBV7-2 and TRBJ2-3; unclear D gene. With 1 base removed from V and 2 bases from J, the gap between germline ends came to 10 bases. CDR3 length equals 15 residues. Germline loops: CDR1 SGHTA, CDR2 FQGNSA. CDR3 DNA: TGTGCCAGCAGCTTAGGATCTTTAAACACAGATACGCAGTATTTT. This sequence encodes CASSLGSLNTDTQYF.

This clone has just one count. The J gene is TRBJ2-1, the V gene TRBV6-1, with D perhaps TRBD1 (5 bases). The CDR3 is 13 amino acids. V was trimmed by 7 bases and J by 8 bases, leaving 15 bases between them. CDR1 MNHNS and CDR2 SASEGT come from the germline V gene. The CDR3 protein is CASNHETDDEQFF. The CDR3, as DNA: TGTGCCAGCAACCACGAGACAGACGATGAGCAGTTCTTC.

This rearrangement joins TRBV7-2 to TRBJ1-2; D not resolved. V lost 2 bases, J lost 5 bases, and 12 bases lay in between. This CDR3 comprises 14 residues. Germline CDR1 reads SGHTA; CDR2 reads FQGNSA. The CDR3 DNA is TGTGCCAGCAGCTTAAGTTTTGGCGAGTATGGCTACACCTTC. Amino acids: CASSLSFGEYGYTF.

The chain joins TRBV2 to TRBJ1-4; D unclear. The CDR3 totals 14 residues. CDR1 is SNHLY, CDR2 FYNNEI, per germline. V lost 5 bases, J lost 1 base, and 8 bases lay in between. The CDR3 sequence: CASSKRGTNEKLFF. The CDR3 DNA reads as TGTGCCAGCAGTAAGAGAGGAACTAATGAAAAACTGTTTTTT.

The gene calls are TRBV29-1 and TRBJ2-2; 7 bases map to TRBD1. V lost 0 bases and J lost 0; bases outside the gene matches: 1. CDR1 and CDR2 (germline): SQVTM, ANQGSEA. The CDR3 consists of 15 residues. CDR3 residues: CSVEDQGANTGELFF. The CDR3, as DNA: TGCAGCGTTGAAGACCAGGGGGCGAACACCGGGGAGCTGTTTTTT.

This clone was counted a few times. This chain uses TRBV4-3 with TRBJ2-3; D is perhaps TRBD1 (6 bases). The germline CDR1 and CDR2 sequences are LGHNA and YSLEER. CDR3 length: 17 residues. Trimming removed 0 bases at V and 1 base at J, with 14 bases between. CDR3 protein: CASSQDLNRAGTDTQYF. Written as DNA, the CDR3 is TGCGCCAGCAGCCAAGATCTGAACAGGGCGGGCACAGATACGCAGTATTTT.

This chain connects TRBV7-2 to TRBJ2-3, with 10 bases identical to TRBD1. The J segment lost 1 base and the V segment lost 0 bases, leaving 1 base of the junction unmatched. From germline, CDR1 is SGHTA and CDR2 FQGNSA. The CDR3 runs to 16 residues. The DNA for the CDR3 is TGTGCCAGCAGCTTAGCTGGGACAGGGGGCACAGATACGCAGTATTTT. Amino acid sequence: CASSLAGTGGTDTQYF.

This chain links TRBV5-1 with TRBJ2-3, with a tentative D call TRBD2 (6 bases). This CDR3 comprises 13 residues. V shed 4 bases and J shed 4 bases, with 10 bases lying between them. In germline, CDR1 is SGHRS, CDR2 YFSETQ. In nucleotides, the CDR3 is TGCGCCAGCAGCCCACCGGGGGCAGATACGCAGTATTTT. Protein product: CASSPPGADTQYF. The full variable domain, with the rest looked up from reference TRBV5-1 and TRBJ2-3, is KAGVTQTPRYLIKTRGQQVTLSCSPISGHRSVSWYQQTPGQGLQFLFEYFSETQRNKGNFPGRFSGRQFSNSRSEMNVSTLELGDSALYLCASSPPGADTQYFGPGTRLTVL.

The rearrangement uses TRBV11-2 and TRBJ1-1; 7 bases are shared with TRBD1. The CDR3 length is 12 residues. Germline V gives CDR1 SGHAT, CDR2 FQNNGV. The V and J ends lost 5 bases and 10 bases, in that order; junction bases with no gene match: 7. The CDR3 coding sequence is TGTGCCAGCAGCACCTACAGGGGATCAGCTTTCTTT. It codes for CASSTYRGSAFF.

This chain uses TRBV2 with TRBJ2-7; TRBD1 agrees at 11 bases. CDR1 SNHLY and CDR2 FYNNEI come from the germline V gene. V shed 6 bases, J shed 3 bases, and the junction held 7 bases outside the gene matches. CDR3 length: 15 amino acids. The CDR3 DNA follows: TGTGCCAGCAGCTCCCAAGGGACAGGGGGCTACGAGCAGTACTTC. It yields the protein CASSSQGTGGYEQYF.

A word on this clone: The junction departs from germline at one end; a sequencing error may be responsible. The chain uses TRBV7-7 and TRBJ2-7, with no clear D. The CDR3 is made up of 13 amino acids. Per germline, CDR1 SSHAT and CDR2 FNYEAQ (reference sequence). The CDR3 DNA reads TGTGCTAGCAGCTTAAGTCAGGCCTACGAGCAGTACTTC. It translates to CASSLSQAYEQYF. The complete variable domain, with remaining parts taken from reference TRBV7-7 and TRBJ2-7, reads GAGVSQSPRYKVTKRGQDVTLRCDPISSHATLYWYQQALGQGPEFLTYFNYEAQPDKSGLPSDRFSAERPEGSISTLTIQRTEQRDSAMYRCASSLSQAYEQYFGPGTRLTVT.

In its sample, this clone was seen once. The chain carries TRBV19 and TRBJ2-2, with D perhaps matching TRBD1 (6 bases). V was shortened by 6 bases and J by 3 bases, with 11 bases between the two germline ends. In germline, CDR1 is LNHDA, CDR2 SQIVND (reference sequence). The length of the CDR3 is 14 residues. CDR3 bases: TGTGCCAGTAGAGTACAGGGTTACACCGGGGAGCTGTTTTTT. Protein: CASRVQGYTGELFF.

The rearrangement joins TRBV2 to TRBJ2-4, with D possibly being TRBD2 (5 bases). Germline V lookup: CDR1 SNHLY, CDR2 FYNNEI. The CDR3 is 13 amino acids. Trimming pared 4 bases from V and 5 bases from J, leaving 9 bases between. CDR3 DNA sequence: TGTGCCAGCAGTGGTGAGCGGCAAAACATTCAGTACTTC. It encodes CASSGERQNIQYF. The full variable domain, with the rest looked up from reference TRBV2 and TRBJ2-4, is EPEVTQTPSHQVTQMGQEVILRCVPISNHLYFYWYRQILGQKVEFLVSFYNNEISEKSEIFDDQFSVERPDGSNFTLKIRSTKLEDSAMYFCASSGERQNIQYFGAGTRLSVL.

This sequence joins TRBV19 and TRBJ2-1, with D perhaps matching TRBD1 (6 bases). CDR1 and CDR2 (germline): LNHDA, SQIVND (reference sequence). The length of the CDR3 is 14 residues. The germline V and J ends were trimmed by 3 bases and 7 bases, with 13 bases remaining between them. The CDR3, as DNA: TGTGCCAGTAGTATCGGTGCAGGGGAAAATGAGCAGTTCTTC. Residues: CASSIGAGENEQFF.

The chain has TRBV19 and TRBJ2-2; 7 bases line up with TRBD1. With V trimmed by 5 bases and J by 6 bases, 3 bases remained unmatched. This CDR3 is 13 amino acids long. Germline assignment: CDR1 LNHDA and CDR2 SQIVND (reference sequence). The CDR3, as DNA: TGTGCCAGTAGTGTAGGGGGCCCCGGGGAGCTGTTTTTT. Encoded protein: CASSVGGPGELFF.

In its sample, this clone was seen once. The genes are TRBV9 and TRBJ1-1; D not certain. The CDR3 contains 14 residues. V was clipped by 4 bases and J by 1 base, with 11 bases between them. CDR1 SGDLS and CDR2 YYNGEE come from the germline V gene. The CDR3 protein is CASSKQTANTEAFF. Here the CDR3 DNA reads TGTGCCAGCAGCAAACAGACTGCGAACACTGAAGCTTTCTTT.

This chain connects TRBV11-2 to TRBJ1-1; 9 nucleotides align to TRBD1. Germline assignment: CDR1 SGHAT and CDR2 FQNNGV. The CDR3 has 14 residues. Germline trimming cut 4 bases from V and 6 bases from J; bases unmatched to any gene: 6. The chain's CDR3 is CASSYRDREAEAFF. CDR3 coding DNA: TGTGCCAGCAGCTACCGGGACAGGGAGGCTGAAGCTTTCTTT.

This rearrangement joins TRBV7-9 to TRBJ2-7; 10 bases are shared with TRBD1. The V gene's germline CDR1 is SEHNR and CDR2 FQNEAQ (reference sequence). This CDR3 region has 16 residues. V lost 5 bases and J lost 3; bases outside the gene matches: 10. The CDR3 nucleotides read TGTGCCAGCAGCCCAGCAAGGGGGACAGGGGACTACGAGCAGTACTTC. It codes for CASSPARGTGDYEQYF.

V and J are TRBV4-1 and TRBJ2-1, with 9 bases aligning to TRBD1. J was trimmed by 0 bases and V by 4 bases; bases with no gene match: 4. There are 16 residues in the CDR3. The germline gives CDR1 MGHRA, CDR2 YSYEKL. The CDR3: CASSLRQGGSYNEQFF. The CDR3 DNA is TGCGCCAGCAGCCTAAGACAGGGGGGCTCCTACAATGAGCAGTTCTTC.